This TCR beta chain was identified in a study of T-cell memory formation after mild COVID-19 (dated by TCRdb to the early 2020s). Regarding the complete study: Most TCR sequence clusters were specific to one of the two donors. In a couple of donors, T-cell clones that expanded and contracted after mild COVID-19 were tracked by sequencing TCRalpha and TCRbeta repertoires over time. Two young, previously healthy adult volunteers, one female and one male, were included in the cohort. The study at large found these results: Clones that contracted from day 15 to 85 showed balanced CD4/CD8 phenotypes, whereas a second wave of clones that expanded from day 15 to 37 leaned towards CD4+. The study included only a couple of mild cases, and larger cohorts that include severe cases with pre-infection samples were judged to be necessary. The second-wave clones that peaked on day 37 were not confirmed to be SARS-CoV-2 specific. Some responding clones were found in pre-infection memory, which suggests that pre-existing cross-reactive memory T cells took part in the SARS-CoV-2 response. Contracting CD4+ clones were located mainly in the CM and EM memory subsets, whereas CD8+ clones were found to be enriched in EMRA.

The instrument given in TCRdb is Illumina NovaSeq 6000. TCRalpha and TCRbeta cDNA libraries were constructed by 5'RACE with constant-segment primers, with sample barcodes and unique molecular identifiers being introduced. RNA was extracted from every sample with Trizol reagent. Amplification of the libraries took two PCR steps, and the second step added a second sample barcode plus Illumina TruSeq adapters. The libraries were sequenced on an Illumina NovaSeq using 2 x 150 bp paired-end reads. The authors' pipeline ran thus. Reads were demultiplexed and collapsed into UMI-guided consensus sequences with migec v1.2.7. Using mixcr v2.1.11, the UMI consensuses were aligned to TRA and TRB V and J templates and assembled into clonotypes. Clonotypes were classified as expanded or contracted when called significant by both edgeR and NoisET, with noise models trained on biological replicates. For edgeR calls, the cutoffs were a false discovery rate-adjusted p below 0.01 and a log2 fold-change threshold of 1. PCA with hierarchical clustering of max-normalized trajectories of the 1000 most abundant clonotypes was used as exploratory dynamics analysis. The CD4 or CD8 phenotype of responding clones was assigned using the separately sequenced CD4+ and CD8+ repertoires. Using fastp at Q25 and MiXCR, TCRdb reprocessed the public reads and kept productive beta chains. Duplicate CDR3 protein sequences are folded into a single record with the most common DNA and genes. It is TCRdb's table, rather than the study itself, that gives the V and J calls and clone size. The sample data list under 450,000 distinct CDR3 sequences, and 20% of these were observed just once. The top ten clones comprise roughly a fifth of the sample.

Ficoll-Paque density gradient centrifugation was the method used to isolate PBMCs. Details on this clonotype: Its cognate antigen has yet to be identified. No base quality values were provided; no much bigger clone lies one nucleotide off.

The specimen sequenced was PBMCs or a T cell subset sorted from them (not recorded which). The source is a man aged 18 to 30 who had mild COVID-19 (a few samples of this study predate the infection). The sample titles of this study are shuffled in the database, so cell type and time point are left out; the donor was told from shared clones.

The DNA sequence is given as TGTGCCAGCAGCCAAGTGAGGAATAGCAATCAGCCCCAGCATTTT. Its protein is CASSQVRNSNQPQHF. Recombination joined TRBV4-2 with TRBJ1-5; there is no confident call for the D gene. The germline V gene supplies CDR1 LGHNA and CDR2 YNFKEQ. The CDR3 starts with the cysteine, ends with the phenylalanine, and has 15 residues. Solely the CDR3 DNA is kept, with 45 bases framed from the first base. V drops 1 base and J drops 0 bases, leaving 7 bases in between.